These 32 T cell receptor beta chains share one sample of origin, sequenced in a study of STAT5B mutations in CD4+ large granular lymphocyte leukemia. Method: immunoSEQ multiplex PCR; TCRdb's copy keeps in-frame clones and lacks some. The repertoire consists of fewer than 45,000 clones, with approximately 86% occurring once and the leading ten covering 2.6%. The sample taken for sequencing was CD4+ T cells from blood buffy coats. The receptors were gathered from a human donor in good health.

The chain couples TRBV7-8 to TRBJ2-1; D gene unclear. Germline V gene sequence: CDR1 SGHVS, CDR2 FQNEAQ. This CDR3 contains 13 residues. V was cut by 1 base and J by 7 bases, with 8 bases left in between. The CDR3 DNA reads as TGTGCCAGCAGCTTAGGACCTAAGAATGAGCAGTTCTTC. As protein: CASSLGPKNEQFF.

This rearrangement joins TRBV7-2 to TRBJ2-7; TRBD1 matches at 8 bases. J gave up 2 bases and V 5 bases, and 11 bases lay outside the gene matches. The CDR3 consists of 16 residues. In germline, CDR1 is SGHTA, CDR2 FQGNSA. CDR3 sequence reads: CASSAPGQDTTYEQYF. For the CDR3, the DNA is TGTGCCAGCAGCGCACCGGGACAGGACACCACCTACGAGCAGTACTTC.

This clone was seen just once. The chain carries TRBV6-5 and TRBJ2-7; D might be TRBD1 (5 bases). The CDR3 length is 16 residues. Germline V gene data show CDR1 as MNHEY and CDR2 as SVGAGI. Trimming took off 4 bases at V and 5 bases at J, with 21 bases between the two ends. The CDR3 protein is CASSSMSGKSSNEQYF. CDR3 bases: TGTGCCAGCAGTTCAATGTCAGGGAAATCGTCGAACGAGCAGTACTTC.

The V and J genes are TRBV29-1 and TRBJ2-3; 11 bases agree with TRBD1. The CDR3 runs to 13 residues. Trimming cost V 6 bases and J 4 bases; bases outside gene matches: 3. Germline CDR1 is SQVTM and CDR2 is ANQGSEA. CDR3 amino acids: CSVGQGAPDTQYF. The CDR3 DNA is TGCAGCGTCGGACAGGGGGCCCCAGATACGCAGTATTTT.

This chain uses TRBV6-5 with TRBJ2-1; D gene unclear. Germline V CDR1 and CDR2: MNHEY, SVGAGI. V shed 5 bases and J shed 12 bases, with 17 bases lying between them. This CDR3 spans 13 amino acids. As DNA, the CDR3 is TGTGCCAGCAGTGACCTCCGGAACCCTAGGCAGTTCTTC. Its translation is CASSDLRNPRQFF.

This rearrangement joins TRBV4-3 to TRBJ2-7; TRBD2 aligns across 9 bases. CDR1 is LGHNA and CDR2 is YSLEER in the germline V gene. The CDR3 covers 16 residues. V lost 0 bases, J lost 7 bases, and 10 bases stayed unmatched. CDR3 DNA sequence: TGCGCCAGCAGCCAAGAGCACACAGCGGGAGGTTCGGAGCAGTACTTC. Encoded protein: CASSQEHTAGGSEQYF.

This clone was detected only once. This chain connects TRBV27 to TRBJ2-6; 7 bases are a match to TRBD1. This CDR3 contains 16 residues. Germline-derived CDR1 and CDR2 are MNHEY and SMNVEV (reference sequence). The V segment lost 4 bases and the J segment 2 bases; nucleotides outside the gene matches: 5. The CDR3 sequence: CASSSDRAPGANVLTF. CDR3 nucleotides: TGTGCCAGCAGTTCTGACAGGGCCCCTGGGGCCAACGTCCTGACTTTC.

The gene calls are TRBV5-1 and TRBJ2-7; 10 positions agree with TRBD1. From germline, CDR1 is SGHRS and CDR2 YFSETQ. The V and J ends lost 1 base and 5 bases, in that order; junction bases with no gene match: 9. The CDR3 length is 16 residues. This CDR3 reads CASSLTRTGGTNEQYF. CDR3 sequence (DNA): TGCGCCAGCAGCTTGACAAGGACAGGGGGGACAAACGAGCAGTACTTC. Full variable domain (missing parts from reference TRBV5-1 and TRBJ2-7): KAGVTQTPRYLIKTRGQQVTLSCSPISGHRSVSWYQQTPGQGLQFLFEYFSETQRNKGNFPGRFSGRQFSNSRSEMNVSTLELGDSALYLCASSLTRTGGTNEQYFGPGTRLTVT.

The chain has TRBV2 and TRBJ2-1; TRBD1 agrees at 7 bases. The germline V gene has CDR1 SNHLY and CDR2 FYNNEI. Trimming at V came to 1 base and at J to 0 bases, leaving 0 bases not matched to a gene. The CDR3 is made up of 15 amino acids. The CDR3 nucleotides read TGTGCCAGCAGTGAAGACAGGGGCTCCTACAATGAGCAGTTCTTC. This encodes CASSEDRGSYNEQFF.

The chain joins TRBV2 to TRBJ2-3; the match to TRBD2 covers 8 bases. Germline loops: CDR1 SNHLY, CDR2 FYNNEI. The CDR3 runs to 16 residues. The V segment lost 6 bases and the J segment 1 base; nucleotides outside the gene matches: 9. The CDR3 spells CASSPGTSRGTDTQYF. In DNA form, the CDR3 reads TGTGCCAGCAGCCCCGGGACTAGTAGAGGCACAGATACGCAGTATTTT.

The sample holds a few counts of this clone. One end of the junction varies from germline; a read error may be responsible. V usage is TRBV2 and J usage is TRBJ1-3, with D hard to call. The length of the CDR3 is 12 residues. CDR1 SNHLY and CDR2 FYNNEI come from the germline V gene. The CDR3 nucleotides are TGTGCCAGCCGGGAGAGCGGAAGCACCATATATTTT. Translation: CASRESGSTIYF.

The rearrangement joins TRBV28 to TRBJ1-1; D may be TRBD1 (5 bases). Germline CDR1 and CDR2: MDHEN and SYDVKM. The CDR3 covers 13 residues. V lost 6 bases, J lost 8 bases, and 16 bases lay in between. The CDR3 region has the DNA TGTGCCAGCAGCCTATCCCCAGGGCGAGAAGCTTTCTTT. Its protein is CASSLSPGREAFF.

The V and J genes are TRBV9 and TRBJ1-5; 8 bases are a match to TRBD1. After removal of 4 bases from V and 8 bases from J, the junction contained 8 bases not matched to a gene. The length of the CDR3 is 14 residues. Germline CDR1 and CDR2: SGDLS and YYNGEE. CDR3 sequence: CASSPGQGGEPQHF. The CDR3 DNA reads as TGTGCCAGCAGCCCTGGACAGGGAGGTGAGCCCCAGCATTTT.

The CDR3, as DNA: TGCAGCGTTGGTAAACCGTTCGAGACTAGCGGGAGAAGGGAGCAGTTCTTC. It is translated as CSVGKPFETSGRREQFF. The gene calls are TRBV29-1 and TRBJ2-1; 12 positions match TRBD2. Looked up from germline, CDR1 is SQVTM and CDR2 is ANQGSEA. Trimming cost V 4 bases and J 10 bases; bases outside gene matches: 17. There are 17 residues in the CDR3.

The genes are TRBV19 and TRBJ2-5, with 12 bases lining up with TRBD2. The junction had 7 bases not matched to a gene; V was cut back by 7 bases and J by 4 bases. The CDR3 runs 15 residues. Germline-derived CDR1 and CDR2 are LNHDA and SQIVND (reference sequence). CDR3 loop: CASMGLAGDGETQYF. CDR3 nucleotides: TGTGCCAGTATGGGACTAGCGGGTGACGGAGAGACCCAGTACTTC.

The chain has TRBV5-5 and TRBJ2-6, with D tentatively TRBD1 or TRBD2 (5 bases each). This CDR3 is 19 amino acids long. Trimming stripped 4 bases from V and 0 bases from J, with 20 bases between. From germline, CDR1 is SGHKS and CDR2 YYEKEE (reference sequence). CDR3 protein: CASSPLVGAGGSGANVLTF. As DNA, the CDR3 is TGTGCCAGCAGCCCCTTAGTCGGGGCAGGAGGCTCTGGGGCCAACGTCCTGACTTTC. Looking up the rest from reference TRBV5-5 and TRBJ2-6 gives the full variable domain: DAGVTQSPTHLIKTRGQQVTLRCSPISGHKSVSWYQQVLGQGPQFIFQYYEKEERGRGNFPDRFSARQFPNYSSELNVNALLLGDSALYLCASSPLVGAGGSGANVLTFGAGSRLTVL.

This rearrangement joins TRBV2 to TRBJ1-5; 8 bases fit TRBD1. V shed 8 bases, J shed 2 bases, and the junction held 5 bases outside the gene matches. The germline CDR1 and CDR2 sequences are SNHLY and FYNNEI. The CDR3 extends over 14 amino acids. CDR3 DNA sequence: TGTGCCAGCTCGGACAGGGAACGCAATCAGCCCCAGCATTTT. Translating gives CASSDRERNQPQHF.

The V gene is TRBV6-1, the J gene TRBJ2-5; no reliable D call. The CDR3 has 10 residues. Germline V gene lookup returns CDR1 MNHNS and CDR2 SASEGT. Trimming shortened V by 7 bases and J by 5 bases, and 5 bases separated the two germline ends. CDR3 DNA: TGTGCCAGCACCGAGGAGACCCAGTACTTC. Amino acid sequence: CASTEETQYF.

V gene TRBV28 combines with J gene TRBJ2-1; tentative D call: TRBD2 (6 bases). The CDR3 length is 15 residues. V lost 2 bases and J 5 bases, leaving 13 bases between the germline ends. Germline V gene sequence: CDR1 MDHEN, CDR2 SYDVKM. In nucleotides, the CDR3 is TGTGCCAGCAGTTTAGGTGGACTACAAGACAATGAGCAGTTCTTC. It codes for CASSLGGLQDNEQFF.

The gene calls are TRBV18 and TRBJ1-1; a weak D match, TRBD1 (6 bases). This CDR3 contains 13 residues. Germline values: CDR1 KGHSH, CDR2 LQKENI. Trimming shortened V by 6 bases and J by 3 bases, and 11 bases separated the two germline ends. The CDR3 loop is CASSVGGDTEAFF. The CDR3 DNA follows: TGTGCCAGCTCCGTAGGGGGGGACACTGAAGCTTTCTTT.

This chain uses TRBV29-1 with TRBJ2-1, with D hard to call. The CDR3 has 15 amino acids. Between the trimmed V and J ends, which lost 2 bases and 0 bases, there was a span of 11 bases. The germline V gene has CDR1 SQVTM and CDR2 ANQGSEA. The DNA for the CDR3 is TGCAGCGTTGAAAAGGTGAGACCCTCCTACAATGAGCAGTTCTTC. Translated: CSVEKVRPSYNEQFF.

The rearrangement uses TRBV2 and TRBJ2-5; D is ambiguous. Germline lookup yields CDR1 SNHLY and CDR2 FYNNEI. V was pared by 7 bases and J by 2 bases, with 5 bases between. The CDR3 extends over 11 amino acids. Here the CDR3 reads CASTRQETQYF. The CDR3 DNA reads as TGTGCCAGCACGCGGCAAGAGACCCAGTACTTC.

The CDR3 region is CASSQDLAGGNEQYF. The CDR3 region has the DNA TGCGCCAGCAGCCAAGATCTTGCAGGGGGAAACGAGCAGTACTTC. The V call is TRBV4-1, the J call TRBJ2-7; 7 bases map to TRBD1. Germline V lookup: CDR1 MGHRA, CDR2 YSYEKL. V shed 0 bases, J shed 5 bases, and the junction held 7 bases outside the gene matches. CDR3 length: 15 amino acids.

The chain combines TRBV19 with TRBJ2-2; D remains ambiguous. The CDR3 extends over 15 amino acids. The V gene lost 1 base and the J gene lost 0 bases, with 6 bases spanning the gap. Per germline, CDR1 LNHDA and CDR2 SQIVND (reference sequence). CDR3 in DNA: TGTGCCAGTAGTATAGGCAGCGCGAACACCGGGGAGCTGTTTTTT. This sequence encodes CASSIGSANTGELFF.

This rearrangement joins TRBV6-1 to TRBJ1-5, with 11 positions matching TRBD1. With V trimmed by 4 bases and J by 0 bases, 11 bases remained unmatched. Germline V CDR1 and CDR2: MNHNS, SASEGT. CDR3 length: 19 residues. This chain's CDR3 is CASSGSLGQGGYSNQPQHF. CDR3 DNA sequence: TGTGCCAGCAGTGGCTCTCTGGGACAGGGGGGATATAGCAATCAGCCCCAGCATTTT.

This sequence joins TRBV11-2 and TRBJ1-5; D remains unclear. V was cut by 1 base and J by 5 bases, with 6 bases left in between. The CDR3 sequence is 13 residues long. In germline, CDR1 is SGHAT, CDR2 FQNNGV. The CDR3 sequence is CASSLGEDQPQHF. The CDR3, as DNA: TGTGCCAGCAGCTTAGGAGAGGATCAGCCCCAGCATTTT.

The chain couples TRBV7-3 to TRBJ2-1; D perhaps matches TRBD1 (5 bases). V lost 3 bases and J lost 8, with 11 bases in between. The CDR3 consists of 13 residues. Germline CDR1 is SGHTA and CDR2 is FQGTGA. CDR3 DNA: TGTGCCAGCAGCTTGGGGCCTCTCTATGAGCAGTTCTTC. It specifies CASSLGPLYEQFF.

This rearrangement joins TRBV11-2 to TRBJ1-1; tentatively, D is TRBD1 (6 bases). Trimming removed 1 base at V and 6 bases at J, with 21 bases between. Germline V lookup: CDR1 SGHAT, CDR2 FQNNGV. CDR3 length: 17 residues. The DNA for the CDR3 is TGTGCCAGCAGCTTAGTGTTCGGGACCAAAGGGGGTGCTGAAGCTTTCTTT. This translates into CASSLVFGTKGGAEAFF.

Note on this clone: In the same sample, other DNA sequences code for this CDR3. The genes are TRBV29-1 and TRBJ2-3; 11 nucleotides agree with TRBD1. The CDR3 is 13 amino acids. Germline V lookup: CDR1 SQVTM, CDR2 ANQGSEA. V gave up 6 bases and J gave up 3 bases; unmatched junction bases: 2. The DNA of the CDR3 is TGCAGCGTCGGGACAGGGGGTACAGATACGCAGTATTTT. Its translation is CSVGTGGTDTQYF.

CDR3 protein: CASSPSGGGSRYEQYF. In nucleotides, the CDR3 is TGTGCCAGCAGTCCCTCGGGTGGCGGGAGCCGCTACGAGCAGTACTTC. The chain employs TRBV28 and TRBJ2-7; TRBD2 matches 7 bases. V lost 5 bases and J lost 3; bases outside the gene matches: 13. CDR3 size: 16 residues. The germline V gene has CDR1 MDHEN and CDR2 SYDVKM.

V gene TRBV7-8 combines with J gene TRBJ2-2; TRBD2 matches 8 bases. V shed 5 bases, J shed 0 bases, and the junction held 5 bases outside the gene matches. The V gene's germline CDR1 is SGHVS and CDR2 FQNEAQ. This CDR3 has 16 amino acids. CDR3 loop: CASSPQAGANTGELFF. Written as DNA, the CDR3 is TGTGCCAGCAGCCCTCAAGCGGGGGCGAACACCGGGGAGCTGTTTTTT.

The rearrangement links TRBV9 to TRBJ1-5; D is perhaps TRBD1 (6 bases). V shed 4 bases and J shed 7 bases, with 24 bases lying between them. This CDR3 has 17 amino acids. Germline assignment: CDR1 SGDLS and CDR2 YYNGEE. DNA of the CDR3: TGTGCCAGCAGCAGGGGTATAATGCGGACAGCGGCCCAGCCCCAGCATTTT. Translation gives CASSRGIMRTAAQPQHF. The variable domain in full, completed from reference TRBV9 and TRBJ1-5, reads DSGVTQTPKHLITATGQRVTLRCSPRSGDLSVYWYQQSLDQGLQFLIQYYNGEERAKGNILERFSAQQFPDLHSELNLSSLELGDSALYFCASSRGIMRTAAQPQHFGDGTRLSIL.